This T cell receptor (beta chain) was retrieved from a study of CD8+ T cells in alopecia areata. Study-level points and caveats: Patients shared TCRs less clearly than mice did, possibly owing to HLA.

Extracted RNA was reverse transcribed, and the resulting cDNA served as sequencing template. The method was immunoSEQ multiplex PCR; TCRdb's version includes in-frame clones alone and lacks a portion of them. The sample has some 100,000 clones; roughly 58% are singletons. This clone occurred a few times. Its target is not known. The treatment is: oral pan-JAK inhibitor, 5-10 mg twice daily. In alopecia areata patients, both lesional scalp punch biopsies and peripheral blood were collected. Between the trimmed V and J ends, which lost 3 bases and 3 bases, there was a span of 8 bases. Germline values: CDR1 GTSNPN, CDR2 SVGIG (reference sequence). CDR3 size: 12 residues.

The receptor's source is a human donor with alopecia areata. Material: CD8+ T cells sorted from blood, obtained at week 4, from a patient treated with tofacitinib. The chain uses TRBV30 and TRBJ1-1, with D tentatively TRBD1 (5 bases). The CDR3 DNA follows: TGTGCCTGGAGCCTGGGGGACACTGAAGCTTTCTTT. As protein: CAWSLGDTEAFF.